This TCR beta chain is from a study of PD-L1 blockade in urothelial cancer (dated by TCRdb to about 2017). Turning to the overall study: Therapy was started in the mid-2010s for all patients, and atezolizumab 1,200 mg was administered intravenously every 3 weeks. Under 30 patients had pretreatment blood TCR-seq, roughly 24 had at least one posttreatment blood collection, and roughly 24 had tumor TCR-seq. Progression-free survival longer than 6 months counted as durable clinical benefit, and TCR features were additionally tested against both progression-free and overall survival. About 90% of the roughly 29 patients were identified as males with urothelial cancer of bladder origin, and a prior smoking history was reported by 18 of 29 patients. Whole exome sequencing and RNA sequencing of pretreatment tumors were performed alongside TCR sequencing in the same patients. Blood samples gave median yields of around 140,000 T cells and 83,000 or so unique TCRs, along with a median clonality of approximately 0.084. Pretreatment tumor samples, along with matched peripheral blood collected serially before and after atezolizumab treatment, underwent TCR sequencing. Blood samples were analyzed 3 weeks after the start of treatment (second dose) and 6 weeks after the start of treatment. An ECOG performance status of 0 or 1 was recorded for the patients, and 0 to 3 prior chemotherapy regimens had been received by the patients. Ten or so patients reached durable clinical benefit, while some 21 patients did not. The study was an exploratory multi-omic analysis of somatic, immune and clinical correlates of response to PD-L1 blockade with atezolizumab in urothelial cancer.

Each PCR received spiked-in synthetic TCR analog templates so that absolute template abundance could be estimated from read counts. TCRbeta CDR3 regions were amplified from genomic DNA with bias-controlled V and J gene primers using the immunoSEQ assay. Sequencing of rearranged TCRbeta segments was performed at approximately 20X coverage. Per the original workflow: Sequencing errors were corrected by clustering, and CDR3s were annotated against IMGT so that V, D and J genes could be assigned. Downstream analyses used only productive TCRbeta rearrangements and left out out-of-frame or stop-codon sequences. Clonality was computed as one minus Shannon entropy normalized by the log of the number of unique productive sequences. Fisher's exact test with Benjamini-Hochberg correction, using a cutoff of adjusted p below 0.01, was how clones that differed between time points or between blood and tumor were identified. The table comes from immuneACCESS by way of TCRdb, which keeps in-frame sequences with V and J called. Part of the clones is missing from these tables; in studies checked, under half for an unresolved V gene and the rest for unknown reasons. The V and J calls and the clone size are those of that table, but D and trimming were determined from the DNA. This sample holds 50,000 or so clones; approximately 72% were observed only once. The leading ten clones occupy about 4% of the sample.

According to the study, the label for this sample's time point signals: pretreatment peripheral blood. The cohort comprised around 31 patients with locally advanced or metastatic urothelial carcinoma treated at Memorial Sloan Kettering on a trial protocol. Peripheral blood mononuclear cells were collected from each patient pretreatment and during treatment, giving between 1 and 8 total time points per patient. The Qiagen DNeasy Blood extraction kit was used to purify genomic DNA from total PBMCs and tumor samples. PBMCs were collected pretreatment and during treatment, and were isolated and stored as previously described. The CDR3 measures 16 amino acids from cysteine to phenylalanine. The CDR3 DNA has 48 bases and is translated from base 1. Sequences SEHNR (CDR1) and FQNEAQ (CDR2) are obtained from the germline V gene (reference sequence). The junction shows trimming of 2 bases on V and 6 bases on J, plus 17 bases between the germline ends.

Notes on this clone: Its antigen target is currently unknown. No much larger clone is present one base from it, and per-base qualities are unavailable.

What the authors observed across the whole study: Because the sample size was small (n of about 30) and many exploratory analyses were performed, the results are intended to be hypothesis-generating. Among patients with durable benefit, tumor-associated TCR clones showed greater expansion in peripheral blood 3 weeks after treatment started (n = 22, p = 0.022). Improved progression-free and overall survival was associated with having pretreatment peripheral blood TCR clonality below the median.

The sequence was collected from a man between 65 and 85 years old with urothelial cancer. The sequenced sample was PBMCs, obtained around atezolizumab (anti-PD-L1) treatment. The chain joins TRBV7-9 to TRBJ2-1, with TRBD1 as a weak D call on 6 bases. Here is the DNA: TGTGCCAGCAGCTTAAAGGCAGGGGCTCAAATCAATGAGCAGTTCTTC. Its protein product is CASSLKAGAQINEQFF. Full variable domain (CDR3 extended with the reference TRBV7-9 and TRBJ2-1 proteins): DTGVSQNPRHKITKRGQNVTFRCDPISEHNRLYWYRQTLGQGPEFLTYFQNEAQLEKSRLLSDRFSAERPKGSFSTLEIQRTEQGDSAMYLCASSLKAGAQINEQFFGPGTRLTVL.